Listed here are 20 T cell receptor beta chains from one sample, sequenced in a study of blood T cell repertoires in COVID-19. Libraries were prepared by immunoSEQ multiplex PCR; TCRdb keeps only in-frame clonotypes and omits some of them. The sample contains around 57,000 clones, more than 90% of which appear only once. The sample consisted of peripheral blood. Every receptor here comes from a man aged 45-65 years with acute or convalescent COVID-19.

The chain uses TRBV6-1 and TRBJ2-7; D might be TRBD1 (6 bases). V lost 2 bases and J lost 2, with 19 bases in between. This CDR3 contains 17 residues. Germline V gene sequence: CDR1 MNHNS, CDR2 SASEGT. The chain's CDR3 is CASSERPTGLIPYEQYF. CDR3 nucleotides: TGTGCCAGCAGTGAAAGGCCGACAGGATTAATACCCTACGAGCAGTACTTC.

The chain uses TRBV5-1 and TRBJ2-1; 10 bases map to TRBD2. The CDR3 runs 15 residues. The V segment lost 2 bases and the J segment 4 bases; nucleotides outside the gene matches: 3. Germline CDR1 SGHRS, CDR2 YFSETQ. The CDR3 reads CASSLAGGFYNEQFF. The CDR3 DNA follows: TGCGCCAGCAGCTTAGCGGGAGGGTTTTACAATGAGCAGTTCTTC.

In its sample, this clone was seen once. Other DNA sequences in the same sample also yield this CDR3. This rearrangement joins TRBV6-5 to TRBJ2-7; TRBD1 is a possible D gene (6 bases). Trimming removed 5 bases at V and 1 base at J, with 9 bases between. Germline CDR1 MNHEY, CDR2 SVGAGI. The CDR3 consists of 13 residues. In DNA, the CDR3 is TGTGCCAGCAGTCGGACAGAATCCTACGAGCAGTACTTC. The encoded protein is CASSRTESYEQYF.

V is TRBV6-6 and J is TRBJ1-5, with 11 bases that match TRBD1. The CDR3 is 15 residues long. The V and J ends lost 3 bases and 8 bases, in that order; junction bases with no gene match: 6. Germline assignment: CDR1 MNHNY and CDR2 SVGAGI (reference sequence). Written as DNA, the CDR3 is TGTGCCAGCAGTTATGGTGGGGACAGGGGGGAGCCCCAGCATTTT. Translation: CASSYGGDRGEPQHF.

The V and J genes are TRBV10-1 and TRBJ1-6; 7 nucleotides align to TRBD1. The CDR3 length is 18 residues. With V trimmed by 6 bases and J by 7 bases, 18 bases remained unmatched. Germline CDR1 reads WNHNN; CDR2 reads SYGVQD (reference sequence). The CDR3 DNA reads as TGCGCCAGCAGCGAGACTCAGGGGGTCGTCGGAGACAATTCACCCCTCCACTTT. Translating gives CASSETQGVVGDNSPLHF.

The DNA for the CDR3 is TGTGCCAGCAGCGCAGGGACTAGCGGGGTTTTAGTTGGTGAGCAGTTCTTC. Translating gives CASSAGTSGVLVGEQFF. This rearrangement joins TRBV9 to TRBJ2-1, with TRBD2 matching 13 bases. CDR1 is SGDLS and CDR2 is YYNGEE in the germline V gene. V lost 3 bases, J lost 9 bases, and 12 bases stayed unmatched. This CDR3 has 17 residues.

The J gene is TRBJ2-7, the V gene TRBV20-1; no reliable D call. The CDR3 extends over 13 amino acids. The V gene's germline CDR1 is DFQATT and CDR2 SNEGSKA (reference sequence). The V end was cut by 3 bases, the J end by 2 bases, with 11 bases between. CDR3 loop: CSASSPLTYEQYF. Written as DNA, the CDR3 is TGCAGTGCTAGTTCCCCTCTAACCTACGAGCAGTACTTC.

This clone appeared a single time. The chain links TRBV29-1 to TRBJ2-2; 7 nucleotides agree with TRBD2. The CDR3 sequence is 13 residues long. The germline CDR1 and CDR2 sequences are SQVTM and ANQGSEA. The junction had 1 base not matched to a gene; V was cut back by 6 bases and J by 0 bases. This CDR3 is CSVGTTNTGELFF. The CDR3 DNA is TGCAGCGTGGGGACTACGAACACCGGGGAGCTGTTTTTT.

This clone was seen a few times. V is TRBV27 and J is TRBJ1-1; D is unresolved. Germline V lookup: CDR1 MNHEY, CDR2 SMNVEV (reference sequence). Trimming removed 4 bases from V and 10 bases from J, with 16 bases in between. This CDR3 spans 13 amino acids. The CDR3 sequence: CASSSLDRVGAFF. The CDR3 DNA is TGTGCCAGCAGTTCCTTAGACCGGGTGGGAGCTTTCTTT.

J is TRBJ2-5 and V is TRBV6-1; D unclear. Trimming removed 3 bases from V and 1 base from J, with 6 bases in between. Germline values: CDR1 MNHNS, CDR2 SASEGT. The CDR3 is 13 amino acids. The CDR3 spells CASSDTFQETQYF. CDR3 nucleotide sequence: TGTGCCAGCAGTGACACATTCCAAGAGACCCAGTACTTC.

The chain links TRBV12-3 or TRBV12-4 to TRBJ1-2; no definite D call. V was trimmed by 1 base and J by 2 bases, leaving 5 bases between them. The CDR3 loop spans 13 amino acids. CDR3 nucleotide sequence: TGTGCCAGCAGTTTAGGCGGGAACTATGGCTACACCTTC. Encoded protein: CASSLGGNYGYTF.

In this sample, this clone turned up once. V and J are TRBV14 and TRBJ2-1, with a tentative D call TRBD2 (5 bases). V was trimmed by 4 bases and J by 0 bases, leaving 25 bases between them. The CDR3 runs to 20 residues. Looked up from germline, CDR1 is SGHDN and CDR2 is FVKESK. The CDR3, as DNA: TGTGCCAGCAGCCTCCGGGATTTCACAACGTCCCGGAGCTCCTACAATGAGCAGTTCTTC. This translates into CASSLRDFTTSRSSYNEQFF. Complete variable domain (other parts from reference TRBV14 and TRBJ2-1): EAGVTQFPSHSVIEKGQTVTLRCDPISGHDNLYWYRRVMGKEIKFLLHFVKESKQDESGMPNNRFLAERTGGTYSTLKVQPAELEDSGVYFCASSLRDFTTSRSSYNEQFFGPGTRLTVL.

The V gene is TRBV7-9, the J gene TRBJ2-3; D not resolved. The CDR3 extends over 13 amino acids. From germline, CDR1 is SEHNR and CDR2 FQNEAQ (reference sequence). V lost 1 base to trimming and J lost 3 bases, with 5 bases between them. CDR3 region: CASSLERTDTQYF. The CDR3 region has the DNA TGTGCCAGCAGCTTAGAACGGACAGATACGCAGTATTTT.

This clone was counted only a few times. The chain carries TRBV3-1 (or the pseudogene TRBV3-2) and TRBJ1-5; weak D call: TRBD1 (6 bases). The length of the CDR3 is 15 residues. Germline CDR1 and CDR2: LGHDT and YNNKEL (reference sequence). V was clipped by 0 bases and J by 7 bases, with 13 bases between them. The CDR3 nucleotides read TGTGCCAGCAGCCAAGAACAGGGCTTTGGGCAGCCCCAGCATTTT. Translating gives CASSQEQGFGQPQHF.

This clone was counted once. V and J are TRBV24-1 and TRBJ2-3, with D hard to call. CDR1 and CDR2 from the germline V gene are KGHDR and SFDVKD. The CDR3 loop spans 13 amino acids. V lost 1 base and J lost 6, with 7 bases in between. The CDR3, as DNA: TGTGCCACCAGTGATTTCTCCCTGGATACGCAGTATTTT. Translation: CATSDFSLDTQYF.

The sample holds one count of this clone. This chain links TRBV18 with TRBJ1-1; a possible D gene is TRBD1 (5 bases). This CDR3 is built from 14 residues. The germline V and J ends were trimmed by 4 bases and 2 bases, with 11 bases remaining between them. The germline V gene encodes CDR1 KGHSH and CDR2 LQKENI. The CDR3 DNA follows: TGTGCCAGCTCACTAAACGGGGGTAACACTGAAGCTTTCTTT. Encoded protein: CASSLNGGNTEAFF.

The V and J genes are TRBV2 and TRBJ2-2, with 8 bases matching TRBD1. CDR1 is SNHLY, CDR2 FYNNEI, per germline. Unmatched junction bases numbered 5, after V lost 4 bases and J lost 1 base. CDR3 length: 16 amino acids. The CDR3 sequence is CASSGAGTGNTGELFF. The CDR3 DNA reads as TGTGCCAGCAGTGGGGCAGGGACAGGGAACACCGGGGAGCTGTTTTTT.

This chain connects TRBV19 to TRBJ2-2; D is ambiguous. Germline-derived CDR1 and CDR2 are LNHDA and SQIVND (reference sequence). The CDR3 contains 14 residues. V was pared by 3 bases and J by 0 bases, with 5 bases between. CDR3 loop: CASSMRSNTGELFF. The CDR3 DNA follows: TGTGCCAGTAGTATGAGGTCGAACACCGGGGAGCTGTTTTTT.

This clone showed up just a few times. This chain connects TRBV7-2 to TRBJ2-2; 8 bases align to TRBD2. CDR1 is SGHTA, CDR2 FQGNSA, per germline. The length of the CDR3 is 15 residues. The trim removed 0 bases at V and 4 bases at J, leaving 1 base unmatched. In DNA, the CDR3 is TGTGCCAGCAGCTTAGCAGGGACTAGCACCGGGGAGCTGTTTTTT. It is translated as CASSLAGTSTGELFF.

V and J are TRBV6-4 and TRBJ2-6, with a tentative D call TRBD2 (6 bases). The CDR3 has 15 residues. Germline loops: CDR1 MRHNA, CDR2 SNTAGT. Trimming took off 3 bases at V and 0 bases at J, with 6 bases between the two ends. The CDR3 coding sequence is TGTGCCAGCAGTGAAGCGGGCTCTGGGGCCAACGTCCTGACTTTC. The encoded protein is CASSEAGSGANVLTF.